The subject of this entry is one T cell receptor beta chain. The antigen is not known. The record originates from a study of cytomegalovirus exposure and HLA in healthy donors. The CDR3 is made up of 15 amino acids. Germline assignment: CDR1 KGHSH and CDR2 LQKENI. V trimming: 2 bases; J trimming: 3 bases; junction bases outside the gene matches: 4. PCR employed 60 Vbeta and 13 Jbeta primers. Clones were read by immunoSEQ multiplex PCR, and TCRdb kept only the in-frame ones, dropping some. This sample's table has about 58,000 clones. Study outcomes and limitations: Among TCR sequences, most were rare, though some public TCRs appeared in many donors. Sequencing depth roughly uniform across donors was assumed in presence/absence analyses.

V usage is TRBV18 and J usage is TRBJ1-1, with TRBD1 matching over 9 bases. Sequencing was carried out using PBMCs. The sequence came from a male donor in good health and CMV-seronegative. The DNA for the CDR3 is TGTGCCAGCTCACCAACAGGGGGCTGGGACACTGAAGCTTTCTTT. The encoded protein is CASSPTGGWDTEAFF.